Listed here are 9 T cell receptor beta chains from one sample, sequenced in a study of OX40 agonist ivuxolimab in advanced cancers. Assay used: immunoSEQ multiplex PCR; TCRdb lists only in-frame clones, some missing. The data contain some 60,000 clones, 90% to 95% of them singletons. The starting material was CD4+ or CD8+ T cells sorted from blood, obtained in a trial of the OX40 agonist ivuxolimab. These receptors all stem from an adult with an advanced solid tumor such as melanoma, head and neck, liver or kidney cancer.

The chain is built from TRBV4-2 and TRBJ2-1; possible D gene TRBD1, 6 bases. CDR1 and CDR2 (germline): LGHNA, YNFKEQ. This CDR3 contains 16 residues. Trimming removed 1 base at V and 5 bases at J, with 15 bases between. CDR3 residues: CASSQGGLRINNEQFF. CDR3 coding DNA: TGTGCCAGCAGCCAAGGGGGGCTCCGTATCAACAATGAGCAGTTCTTC.

The chain recombines TRBV18 with TRBJ2-1; TRBD1 is a possible D gene (5 bases). Germline V CDR1 and CDR2: KGHSH, LQKENI. This CDR3 contains 17 residues. The V end was cut by 3 bases, the J end by 2 bases, with 17 bases between. CDR3: CASSPIQGFRTYNEQFF. CDR3 nucleotides: TGTGCCAGCTCACCTATTCAGGGATTTCGGACCTACAATGAGCAGTTCTTC.

The DNA for the CDR3 is TGTGCCAGCAGTGAATACGGCGGGAGATCAAATGAGCAGTTCTTC. This gives the protein CASSEYGGRSNEQFF. The chain links TRBV2 to TRBJ2-1; 7 nucleotides align to TRBD2. V dropped 2 bases and J dropped 7; count of bases not matched to a gene: 8. There are 15 residues in the CDR3. The V gene's germline CDR1 is SNHLY and CDR2 FYNNEI.

V is TRBV7-9 and J is TRBJ1-2, with no clear D. The germline CDR1 and CDR2 sequences are SEHNR and FQNEAQ (reference sequence). This CDR3 has 13 residues. V was clipped by 5 bases and J by 0 bases, with 7 bases between them. The CDR3: CASSPASNYGYTF. In nucleotides, the CDR3 is TGTGCCAGCAGCCCAGCTTCTAACTATGGCTACACCTTC.

The chain has TRBV6-5 and TRBJ1-4; 7 bases are a match to TRBD1. The CDR3 totals 16 residues. The germline gives CDR1 MNHEY, CDR2 SVGAGI. V was clipped by 4 bases and J by 2 bases; unmatched bases: 7. CDR3 sequence reads: CASSSQGSWTNEKLFF. CDR3 coding DNA: TGTGCCAGCAGTTCACAGGGGTCTTGGACTAATGAAAAACTGTTTTTT.

The chain uses TRBV9 and TRBJ2-3; D is possibly TRBD2 (6 bases). Trimming left V 2 bases short and J 0 bases short, with 13 bases between. The CDR3 is made up of 16 amino acids. The V gene's germline CDR1 is SGDLS and CDR2 YYNGEE. Here the CDR3 reads CASSVLATSSTDTQYF. Written as DNA, the CDR3 is TGTGCCAGCAGCGTCCTAGCGACAAGTAGCACAGATACGCAGTATTTT.

In its sample, this clone was seen once. The chain has TRBV5-4 and TRBJ2-1, with TRBD2 matching over 12 bases. Germline-derived CDR1 and CDR2 are SGHNT and YYREEE (reference sequence). The CDR3 is 16 amino acids. V shed 4 bases and J 2 bases; nucleotides not matched to a gene: 4. The CDR3 protein is CASSTLAGGPYNEQFF. The CDR3 nucleotides are TGTGCCAGCAGCACCCTAGCGGGAGGGCCCTACAATGAGCAGTTCTTC.

This rearrangement joins TRBV9 to TRBJ2-6, with 8 bases aligning to TRBD2. This CDR3 has 18 residues. V lost 0 bases and J lost 1; bases outside the gene matches: 6. Germline V gene lookup returns CDR1 SGDLS and CDR2 YYNGEE. CDR3 loop: CASSVEVAGSSGANVLTF. DNA of the CDR3: TGTGCCAGCAGCGTAGAGGTAGCGGGAAGTTCTGGGGCCAACGTCCTGACTTTC.

This chain's CDR3 is CASSSVDNEQFF. CDR3 bases: TGTGCCAGCAGTTCCGTTGACAATGAGCAGTTCTTC. The chain has TRBV6-5 and TRBJ2-1; D ambiguous. The V and J ends lost 4 bases and 5 bases respectively, with 6 bases between them. Germline V gives CDR1 MNHEY, CDR2 SVGAGI. This CDR3 is built from 12 residues.